The 28 T cell receptor beta chains in this list originate from one sample, sequenced in a study of blood T cell repertoires in COVID-19. Sequencing used immunoSEQ multiplex PCR; TCRdb keeps in-frame clones, though not all of them. The table includes a few hundred thousand clones, around 90% detected once. The sample consisted of PBMCs or T cells enriched from blood (not recorded which). All receptors derive from a middle-aged woman who had recovered from COVID-19.

V gene TRBV5-4 combines with J gene TRBJ2-5; TRBD2 matches 7 bases. Unmatched junction bases numbered 18, after V lost 3 bases and J lost 4 bases. The length of the CDR3 is 18 residues. Per germline, CDR1 SGHNT and CDR2 YYREEE (reference sequence). The CDR3 DNA reads as TGTGCCAGCAGCTCCCCGCGGAGCGGGACGGCTTATTCAGAGACCCAGTACTTC. Translating it yields CASSSPRSGTAYSETQYF.

The chain recombines TRBV11-2 with TRBJ2-3, with D possibly being TRBD2 (7 bases). Per the germline V gene, CDR1 is SGHAT and CDR2 is FQNNGV. This CDR3 has 14 residues. The V end lost 9 bases, the J end lost 4 bases, and 17 bases lay between the germline ends. The CDR3 is CASSRGGVADTQYF. CDR3 coding DNA: TGTGCCAGTTCTAGGGGGGGGGTGGCAGATACGCAGTATTTT.

The rearrangement links TRBV6-5 to TRBJ2-7; TRBD1 agrees at 9 bases. After removal of 2 bases from V and 5 bases from J, the junction contained 10 bases not matched to a gene. The CDR3 contains 16 residues. Germline values: CDR1 MNHEY, CDR2 SVGAGI. CDR3: CASSYERDRAKDEQYF. CDR3 DNA: TGTGCCAGCAGTTACGAAAGGGACAGGGCTAAGGACGAGCAGTACTTC.

This clone was seen more than once but under ten times. This chain links TRBV4-1 with TRBJ1-2; D gene uncertain. V lost 0 bases, J lost 6 bases, and 14 bases lay in between. The CDR3 totals 15 residues. Germline V gene lookup returns CDR1 MGHRA and CDR2 YSYEKL. CDR3 in amino acids: CASSQEGRTIDGYTF. In DNA form, the CDR3 reads TGCGCCAGCAGCCAAGAGGGTCGAACTATAGATGGCTACACCTTC.

The rearrangement joins TRBV4-3 to TRBJ1-2; no clear D gene. V lost 0 bases, J lost 5 bases, and 16 bases lay in between. Germline V gene data show CDR1 as LGHNA and CDR2 as YSLEER. The CDR3 length is 16 residues. The CDR3 spells CASSQDFGRSGYGYTF. The CDR3 coding sequence is TGCGCCAGCAGCCAAGATTTTGGGCGAAGCGGTTATGGCTACACCTTC.

CDR3 coding DNA: TGCAGCGTCCGAACGAGCGCTTTGGGGGGTGAGCAGTTCTTC. Encoded protein: CSVRTSALGGEQFF. The chain has TRBV29-1 and TRBJ2-1; possibly TRBD2 for D (6 bases). Trimming took 6 bases from V and 9 from J, leaving 21 bases between them. Germline CDR1 reads SQVTM; CDR2 reads ANQGSEA. The CDR3 totals 14 residues.

The CDR3 DNA follows: TGCAGCGTTTTGCGGGCGGGGGCAGAGACCCAGTACTTC. Translating it yields CSVLRAGAETQYF. The V and J genes are TRBV29-1 and TRBJ2-5; maybe TRBD2 (7 bases). The germline V and J ends were trimmed by 5 bases and 4 bases, with 14 bases remaining between them. The CDR3 consists of 13 residues. CDR1 and CDR2 (germline): SQVTM, ANQGSEA. Together with reference TRBV29-1 and TRBJ2-5, the CDR3 gives the full variable domain: SAVISQKPSRDICQRGTSLTIQCQVDSQVTMMFWYRQQPGQSLTLIATANQGSEATYESGFVIDKFPISRPNLTFSTLTVSNMSPEDSSIYLCSVLRAGAETQYFGPGTRLLVL.

This chain connects TRBV7-3 to TRBJ2-2; 9 nucleotides agree with TRBD2. CDR1 and CDR2 from the germline V gene are SGHTA and FQGTGA. This CDR3 is 15 amino acids long. With V trimmed by 5 bases and J by 5 bases, 6 bases remained unmatched. Written as DNA, the CDR3 is TGTGCCAGCAGCCCTACGAGCGGGAGGACCGGGGAGCTGTTTTTT. Protein product: CASSPTSGRTGELFF.

This clone was found once. The chain employs TRBV21-1 and TRBJ1-5; the table's TRBD1 call for D was not verified on the DNA. TRBV21-1 is assigned pseudogene status. The CDR3 length is 15 residues. CDR3 residues: CASSKGRGSNQPQHF. The CDR3 DNA sequence: TGTGCCAGCAGCAAAGGCAGGGGTAGCAATCAGCCCCAGCATTTT.

The CDR3 reads CATHVARGTQYF. CDR3 sequence (DNA): TGTGCCACTCACGTGGCGCGGGGGACGCAGTATTTT. The chain combines TRBV28 with TRBJ2-3; TRBD2 matches at 7 bases. The germline gives CDR1 MDHEN, CDR2 SYDVKM. CDR3 length: 12 residues. The junction had 10 bases not matched to a gene; V was cut back by 10 bases and J by 9 bases.

This chain links TRBV9 with TRBJ2-5; D might be TRBD2 (5 bases). The germline CDR1 and CDR2 sequences are SGDLS and YYNGEE. The CDR3 length is 14 residues. V was shortened by 0 bases and J by 3 bases, with 9 bases between the two germline ends. CDR3 nucleotide sequence: TGTGCCAGCAGCGTAGGGAATAGCGAAGAGACCCAGTACTTC. Translation: CASSVGNSEETQYF. The full variable domain, completed using reference TRBV9 and TRBJ2-5, is DSGVTQTPKHLITATGQRVTLRCSPRSGDLSVYWYQQSLDQGLQFLIQYYNGEERAKGNILERFSAQQFPDLHSELNLSSLELGDSALYFCASSVGNSEETQYFGPGTRLLVL.

The V gene is TRBV28, the J gene TRBJ1-6, with 7 bases fitting TRBD1. J lost 5 bases, V lost 3 bases, and 10 bases had no gene match. The CDR3 extends over 17 amino acids. Per the germline V gene, CDR1 is MDHEN and CDR2 is SYDVKM. CDR3 bases: TGTGCCAGCAGTTTTTATGGGGCAGGGGGAAATAATTCACCCCTCCACTTT. It is translated as CASSFYGAGGNNSPLHF.

V gene TRBV11-3 combines with J gene TRBJ2-5; the match to TRBD1 covers 11 bases. V was pared by 4 bases and J by 1 base, with 5 bases of the junction left unmatched. The CDR3 covers 16 residues. Germline CDR1 SGHNT, CDR2 YENEEA. The CDR3 bases are TGTGCCAGCAGCTATGGCGGGACAGGGGGCCAAGAGACCCAGTACTTC. It specifies CASSYGGTGGQETQYF.

V is TRBV28 and J is TRBJ2-5; no reliable D call. Trimming took off 4 bases at V and 5 bases at J, with 11 bases between the two ends. Germline CDR1 is MDHEN and CDR2 is SYDVKM. CDR3 length: 13 amino acids. CDR3 sequence (DNA): TGTGCCAGCAGTTCCACCACCGGGGAGACCCAGTACTTC. Residues: CASSSTTGETQYF. Filled out from reference TRBV28 and TRBJ2-5, the complete variable domain reads DVKVTQSSRYLVKRTGEKVFLECVQDMDHENMFWYRQDPGLGLRLIYFSYDVKMKEKGDIPEGYSVSREKKERFSLILESASTNQTSMYLCASSSTTGETQYFGPGTRLLVL.

The V and J genes are TRBV3-1 (or the pseudogene TRBV3-2) and TRBJ2-2; D gene ambiguous. CDR3 length: 13 residues. Germline CDR1 is LGHDT and CDR2 is YNNKEL (reference sequence). The ends were cut back, 0 bases at V and 7 bases at J, with 6 bases in the middle. The CDR3 coding sequence is TGTGCCAGCAGCCAAGATCGTAACGGGGAGCTGTTTTTT. Translation gives CASSQDRNGELFF.

The chain joins TRBV4-3 to TRBJ1-4; D is unclear. V lost 0 bases and J lost 3, with 5 bases in between. CDR1 LGHNA and CDR2 YSLEER come from the germline V gene. The CDR3 has 14 amino acids. In DNA form, the CDR3 reads TGCGCCAGCAGCCAAGACCGGTCTAATGAAAAACTGTTTTTT. This codes for CASSQDRSNEKLFF.

This chain joins TRBV6-2 or TRBV6-3 and TRBJ2-1, with 7 bases identical to TRBD1. The germline CDR1 and CDR2 sequences are MNHEY and SVGEGT. The CDR3 covers 14 residues. V was clipped by 6 bases and J by 8 bases; unmatched bases: 10. CDR3 loop: CASSLGRQGYEQFF. The CDR3, as DNA: TGTGCCAGCAGCCTAGGAAGACAGGGATATGAGCAGTTCTTC.

This clone was detected once. This chain uses TRBV28 with TRBJ2-7, with 8 bases matching TRBD2. The CDR3 loop spans 14 amino acids. The J segment lost 0 bases and the V segment lost 5 bases, leaving 3 bases of the junction unmatched. Germline-derived CDR1 and CDR2 are MDHEN and SYDVKM. The CDR3 DNA reads as TGTGCCAGCAGTGTAGCGGGATCCTCCTACGAGCAGTACTTC. It specifies CASSVAGSSYEQYF.

This clone has more than one count but fewer than ten. The genes are TRBV28 and TRBJ2-7, with a tentative D call TRBD1 (6 bases). Trimming took off 5 bases at V and 3 bases at J, with 14 bases between the two ends. Germline lookup yields CDR1 MDHEN and CDR2 SYDVKM. This CDR3 region has 14 residues. CDR3 sequence: CASSRAGEGYEQYF. The CDR3 coding sequence is TGTGCCAGCAGTAGGGCAGGGGAAGGCTACGAGCAGTACTTC.

This clone was counted between two and nine times. Here the CDR3 reads CAISDRIGATNSPLHF. DNA of the CDR3: TGTGCCATCAGTGATCGGATAGGGGCTACTAATTCACCCCTCCACTTT. The J gene is TRBJ1-6, the V gene TRBV10-3, with a weak D call TRBD1 (5 bases). The length of the CDR3 is 16 residues. CDR1 ENHRY and CDR2 SYGVKD come from the germline V gene. With 3 bases removed from V and 6 bases from J, the gap between germline ends came to 15 bases.

This chain joins TRBV5-8 and TRBJ1-5; D is ambiguous. V was cut by 4 bases and J by 0 bases, with 14 bases left in between. Germline V CDR1 and CDR2: SGHTS, YDEGEE. The CDR3 has 16 residues. CDR3 coding DNA: TGTGCCAGCAGCGCGGAGGACGGGCTTAGCAATCAGCCCCAGCATTTT. It codes for CASSAEDGLSNQPQHF.

This chain connects TRBV5-6 to TRBJ2-2; tentatively, D is TRBD2 (5 bases). The CDR3 sequence is 14 residues long. Germline V lookup: CDR1 SGHDT, CDR2 YYEEEE. V lost 3 bases and J lost 1, with 7 bases in between. Here the CDR3 reads CASSSRGNTGELFF. The CDR3 nucleotides read TGTGCCAGCAGCTCCCGGGGGAACACCGGGGAGCTGTTTTTT.

The rearrangement joins TRBV3-1 (or the pseudogene TRBV3-2) to TRBJ2-7; 8 bases align to TRBD1. In germline, CDR1 is LGHDT, CDR2 YNNKEL (reference sequence). The CDR3 covers 15 residues. V trimming: 1 base; J trimming: 5 bases; junction bases outside the gene matches: 7. CDR3 region: CASSQVSRGQHEQYF. DNA for the CDR3: TGTGCCAGCAGCCAAGTATCCAGGGGGCAACACGAGCAGTACTTC.

This clone was picked up a small number of times. J is TRBJ2-2 and V is TRBV28, with D unresolved. This CDR3 has 13 residues. With 8 bases removed from V and 0 bases from J, the gap between germline ends came to 7 bases. Germline CDR1 is MDHEN and CDR2 is SYDVKM. The CDR3 sequence is CASGPSNTGELFF. The CDR3 DNA reads as TGTGCCAGCGGCCCATCGAACACCGGGGAGCTGTTTTTT.

This chain joins TRBV28 and TRBJ1-4; 7 bases map to TRBD1. There are 17 residues in the CDR3. Germline values: CDR1 MDHEN, CDR2 SYDVKM. V was pared by 7 bases and J by 5 bases, with 16 bases of the junction left unmatched. This CDR3 is CASIPAIGGFWNEKLFF. Here the CDR3 DNA reads TGTGCCAGCATCCCCGCGATAGGGGGCTTTTGGAATGAAAAACTGTTTTTT.

This clone turned up a few times. The chain combines TRBV7-2 with TRBJ1-5; 7 nucleotides match TRBD1. This CDR3 has 14 residues. The germline CDR1 and CDR2 sequences are SGHTA and FQGNSA. V was pared by 5 bases and J by 5 bases, with 6 bases of the junction left unmatched. This CDR3 reads CASSPNRGDQPQHF. In DNA form, the CDR3 reads TGTGCCAGCAGCCCTAACAGGGGTGATCAGCCCCAGCATTTT.

The V call is TRBV5-4, the J call TRBJ2-7; 10 bases agree with TRBD1. Germline V gene sequence: CDR1 SGHNT, CDR2 YYREEE (reference sequence). The CDR3 contains 15 residues. V was clipped by 3 bases and J by 0 bases; unmatched bases: 3. The CDR3 is CASSSDRGGSYEQYF. The CDR3 DNA reads TGTGCCAGCAGCTCGGACAGGGGGGGCTCCTACGAGCAGTACTTC.

The V gene is TRBV5-6, the J gene TRBJ1-2; 8 nucleotides agree with TRBD1. The CDR3 sequence is 14 residues long. CDR1 SGHDT and CDR2 YYEEEE come from the germline V gene. V lost 0 bases and J lost 4; bases outside the gene matches: 2. CDR3 sequence (DNA): TGTGCCAGCAGCTTGGGGGACAGGACCTATGGCTACACCTTC. It encodes CASSLGDRTYGYTF.